This TCR beta chain came from a study of blood T cell repertoires in COVID-19 (dated by TCRdb to 2020 to 2021). A note on the overall study: Samples covering the acute and convalescent phases of COVID-19 were provided by collaborators in the United States, Italy and Spain. Where HLA class I and class II types were available, the types were taken from metadata supplied by the sample provider, not from assay-based typing. The repertoires were released in a freely available public database intended as a resource for research on the immune response to SARS-CoV-2. Deeply sampled blood TCRbeta repertoires from subjects exposed to, actively infected with, or recovered from COVID-19 were included in the dataset. A de-identified subject ID, COVID-19 status, age in years and sex were almost always included in the sample metadata. The material from the prospective study consisted of cDNA or gDNA derived from T cells, B-cell-depleted T cells, or PBMCs. Samples were obtained from the ongoing ImmuneRACE study (first 160 participants) and from roughly 1,300 subjects provided by 6 global collaborators. The study at large found these results: The amount of clinical and demographic metadata varied by source and participant and was provided uncurated.

Regarding this clone: This receptor's antigen is unknown. Qualities for individual bases were not recorded, and no much larger clone is one base off.

TCRbeta CDR3 regions were amplified from genomic DNA using the immunoSEQ Assay, a bias-controlled multiplex PCR. Regarding the original processing steps: Within the assay, amplification of reference gene primers was used to estimate how many nucleated cells each sample contained. To quantify the absolute abundance of each unique TCRbeta CDR3 rearrangement, sequence reads were collapsed and filtered. For each sample, productive Simpson clonality was calculated as the square root of Simpson's diversity index over productive rearrangements. This immuneACCESS table, as held by TCRdb, lists in-frame sequences with V and J called but not all clones. Of the missing ones, under half trace to an unresolved V gene in checked studies; the others have no known cause. V and J calls and clone size are copied from that table; D and trimming were computed from the DNA. Counted in this sample were tens of thousands of clones; less than 90% of them appeared once. The top ten constitute about 12% of the sample.

Each collaborating institution followed its own protocols to collect whole blood in K2EDTA tubes. For TCRbeta analysis, collaborators shipped samples in one of three forms: frozen whole blood, isolated PBMCs, or DNA extracted from either of those sample types. The germline V gene yields MNHEY for CDR1 and SVGAGI for CDR2. The CDR3 numbers 13 residues from cysteine through phenylalanine. The entry retains the CDR3 DNA only, 39 bases that are in frame from base 1. V lost 6 bases and J lost 6 bases; the stretch between them is 9 bases long. Source material: peripheral blood. Here the chain combines TRBV6-5 and TRBJ1-6; the D gene cannot be resolved reliably. The clonotype was recovered from a human donor in a cohort sampled during active COVID-19. The CDR3 reads as follows: CASRGLSNSPLHF. DNA sequence: TGTGCCAGCAGGGGCCTTTCTAATTCACCCCTCCACTTT.